The rows below give T cell receptor beta chains drawn from one sample of a study of somatic mutations in cytotoxic T cells in rheumatoid arthritis. Method: immunoSEQ multiplex PCR; TCRdb's copy keeps in-frame clones and lacks some. This sample has approximately 11,000 clones, with about 80% found just once. Input material: CD8+ T cells sorted from blood. These receptors all stem from a woman aged 55-70 years with rheumatoid arthritis. Both conserved end residues are part of each CDR3. A D gene is named only where the DNA matches it firmly. Some rows have no size entry. The others give once, few or many, or a class for an expanded clone.

j_call	d_call	clone_size	v_call	cdr3_aa	cdr3_nt
TRBJ1-2	NA	NA	TRBV6-5	CASSFHRAYGYTF	TGTGCCAGCAGTTTCCACAGGGCGTATGGCTACACCTTC
TRBJ2-2	TRBD1	once	TRBV29-1	CSVAGLEGATGELFF	TGCAGCGTTGCCGGCCTCGAGGGGGCCACCGGGGAGCTGTTTTTT
TRBJ2-7	TRBD1	NA	TRBV5-1	CASSLSGQGVYEQYF	TGCGCCAGCAGCTTATCGGGACAGGGTGTCTACGAGCAGTACTTC
TRBJ2-2	TRBD1	NA	TRBV6-5	CASSPKTGDTGELFF	TGTGCCAGCAGTCCAAAGACAGGGGACACCGGGGAGCTGTTTTTT
TRBJ1-1	NA	few	TRBV19	CASSIVHLNTEAFF	TGTGCCAGTAGTATTGTACACCTGAACACTGAAGCTTTCTTT
TRBJ1-4	TRBD1	NA	TRBV14	CASSQQNRGREKLFF	TGTGCCAGCAGCCAGCAGAACAGGGGTAGAGAAAAACTGTTTTTT
TRBJ1-1	NA	NA	TRBV15	CATSRGFEGNTEAFF	TGTGCCACCAGCAGAGGGTTCGAGGGGAACACTGAAGCTTTCTTT
TRBJ2-7	TRBD1	NA	TRBV28	CASSWDSSYEQYF	TGTGCCAGCAGCTGGGACAGCTCCTACGAGCAGTACTTC
TRBJ1-5	NA	NA	TRBV28	CASSTDSYNQPQHF	TGTGCCAGCAGCACAGACAGTTACAATCAGCCCCAGCATTTT
TRBJ2-7	NA	NA	TRBV9	CASSPPDRTEQYF	TGTGCCAGCAGCCCACCTGACAGGACTGAGCAGTACTTC
TRBJ2-7	NA	NA	TRBV19	CASRSGSYEQYF	TGTGCCAGTAGGAGCGGTTCCTACGAGCAGTACTTC
TRBJ2-1	TRBD2	once	TRBV27	CASSSPSGTYNEQFF	TGTGCCAGCAGTTCCCCTAGCGGCACCTACAATGAGCAGTTCTTC
TRBJ2-1	TRBD2	few	TRBV4-2	CASSKGLADYNEQFF	TGTGCCAGCAGCAAAGGACTAGCGGATTACAATGAGCAGTTCTTC
TRBJ2-7	NA	NA	TRBV9	CASSVGGYSYEQYF	TGTGCCAGCAGCGTAGGAGGATACTCCTACGAGCAGTACTTC
TRBJ2-3	TRBD1	NA	TRBV11-1	CASSFRDRTTDTQYF	TGTGCCAGCAGCTTCAGGGACAGGACCACAGATACGCAGTATTTT
TRBJ2-2	TRBD2	NA	TRBV30	CAWSVLLAGDFGGELFF	TGTGCCTGGAGTGTACTACTAGCGGGAGATTTTGGCGGGGAGCTGTTTTTT
TRBJ1-3	NA	NA	TRBV6-1	CASSEGPGYGNTIYF	TGTGCCAGCAGTGAAGGTCCAGGGTATGGAAACACCATATATTTT
TRBJ2-1	TRBD2	NA	TRBV6-5	CASRRGLAVANEQFF	TGTGCCAGCCGAAGGGGACTAGCTGTCGCGAATGAGCAGTTCTTC
TRBJ2-3	NA	large	TRBV19	CASSLTGGLDTQYF	TGTGCCAGTAGTCTTACCGGAGGACTAGATACGCAGTATTTT
TRBJ1-2	TRBD1	once	TRBV27	CASSLGQGVNYGYTF	TGTGCCAGCAGTTTAGGACAGGGGGTTAACTATGGCTACACCTTC
TRBJ1-1	TRBD1	NA	TRBV5-1	CASRTGERNTEAFF	TGCGCCAGCCGGACAGGGGAAAGGAACACTGAAGCTTTCTTT
TRBJ2-7	NA	NA	TRBV5-6	CASSFSGGRLVFYEQYF	TGTGCCAGCAGCTTTAGCGGCGGGCGCCTTGTTTTTTACGAGCAGTACTTC
TRBJ2-7	NA	NA	TRBV18	CASSPREGGLDEQYF	TGTGCCAGCTCACCACGAGAGGGCGGGTTAGACGAGCAGTACTTC
TRBJ1-3	TRBD1	NA	TRBV7-9	CASFPPGQGNGNTIYF	TGTGCCAGTTTTCCCCCGGGACAGGGGAATGGAAACACCATATATTTT
TRBJ2-7	NA	NA	TRBV28	CASSFYGVGSYEQYF	TGTGCCAGCAGTTTTTACGGGGTAGGGTCCTACGAGCAGTACTTC
TRBJ1-2	NA	NA	TRBV7-8	CASSSQGSVLGYTF	TGTGCCAGCAGCTCACAGGGCTCGGTCTTGGGCTACACCTTC
TRBJ2-1	TRBD2	NA	TRBV5-5	CASSLGTRGEQFF	TGTGCCAGCAGCTTAGGGACTAGGGGTGAGCAGTTCTTC
TRBJ2-2	TRBD1	NA	TRBV7-3	CASSLTESGGGTGELFF	TGTGCCAGCAGCTTAACCGAGTCAGGGGGTGGCACCGGGGAGCTGTTTTTT
TRBJ2-5	TRBD1	NA	TRBV4-1	CASSPSGTGSWQYF	TGCGCCAGCAGCCCCTCCGGGACAGGGAGCTGGCAGTACTTC
TRBJ2-7	TRBD1	NA	TRBV4-1	CASSHKQGADYEQYF	TGCGCCAGCAGCCACAAACAGGGGGCGGATTACGAGCAGTACTTC
TRBJ2-1	TRBD2	NA	TRBV9	CASSSGGSYNEQFF	TGTGCCAGCAGCTCGGGGGGCTCCTACAATGAGCAGTTCTTC
TRBJ2-7	TRBD2	NA	TRBV6-1	CASSEAKGLAGVHEQYF	TGTGCCAGCAGTGAAGCGAAAGGGCTAGCGGGAGTCCACGAGCAGTACTTC
TRBJ2-1	TRBD1	NA	TRBV7-9	CASSFSGQNNEQFF	TGTGCCAGCAGCTTTTCGGGACAGAACAATGAGCAGTTCTTC
TRBJ2-7	TRBD2	once	TRBV10-1	CASRTPFMGGPGSYEQYF	TGCGCCAGCAGGACTCCTTTTATGGGAGGGCCAGGATCCTACGAGCAGTACTTC
TRBJ2-5	NA	NA	TRBV7-9	CASSLAGPEEQYF	TGTGCCAGCAGCCTCGCGGGGCCGGAAGAGCAGTACTTC
TRBJ2-1	NA	NA	TRBV5-1	CASSLDGYNEQFF	TGCGCCAGCAGCTTGGACGGCTACAATGAGCAGTTCTTC
TRBJ2-5	NA	NA	TRBV5-4	CASSLGPNQETQYF	TGTGCCAGCAGCTTGGGGCCCAACCAAGAGACCCAGTACTTC
TRBJ2-5	NA	NA	TRBV7-8	CASSLADTYQETQYF	TGTGCCAGCAGCTTAGCGGACACGTACCAAGAGACCCAGTACTTC
TRBJ2-3	TRBD2	NA	TRBV6-5	CASSGLAETDTQYF	TGTGCCAGCAGTGGACTAGCGGAAACAGATACGCAGTATTTT
TRBJ2-3	TRBD2	once	TRBV7-6	CASSRAGGADTQYF	TGTGCCAGCAGTCGAGCGGGAGGAGCGGATACGCAGTATTTT
TRBJ2-2	TRBD2	NA	TRBV10-3	CAISDPGTSSLTGELFF	TGTGCCATCAGTGACCCTGGGACTAGCAGCCTCACCGGGGAGCTGTTTTTT
TRBJ2-7	NA	NA	TRBV27	CASSLGGDSYEQYF	TGTGCCAGCAGTTTAGGAGGGGACTCCTACGAGCAGTACTTC
TRBJ1-2	NA	NA	TRBV6-5	CASTQRGAYGYTF	TGTGCCAGCACCCAGCGGGGGGCCTATGGCTACACCTTC
TRBJ2-7	TRBD2	NA	TRBV6-6	CASGEGGRANEQYF	TGTGCCAGCGGGGAGGGAGGGAGGGCCAACGAGCAGTACTTC
TRBJ2-7	TRBD2	NA	TRBV11-2	CASSLERRGSVAGGYEQYF	TGTGCCAGCAGCTTAGAACGGCGCGGCTCGGTAGCGGGAGGTTACGAGCAGTACTTC
TRBJ2-5	TRBD1	NA	TRBV28	CASSPGTVETQYF	TGTGCCAGCAGTCCAGGGACAGTGGAGACCCAGTACTTC
TRBJ2-7	NA	once	TRBV9	CASSLTGYSYEQYF	TGTGCCAGCAGCCTTACAGGGTACTCCTACGAGCAGTACTTC
TRBJ2-7	NA	NA	TRBV5-1	CASSLAGDEQYF	TGCGCCAGCAGCTTGGCCGGGGACGAGCAGTACTTC
TRBJ2-7	NA	NA	TRBV27	CASSTGTASSYEQYF	TGTGCCAGCAGTACAGGGACCGCATCCTCCTACGAGCAGTACTTC
TRBJ1-1	TRBD1	NA	TRBV6-6	CASSPWQGAEAFF	TGTGCCAGCAGTCCTTGGCAGGGGGCTGAAGCTTTCTTT
TRBJ2-7	NA	NA	TRBV7-2	CASSLGASPYREQYF	TGTGCCAGCAGCTTAGGGGCTAGCCCCTATCGCGAGCAGTACTTC
TRBJ1-5	TRBD1	NA	TRBV7-6	CASSPTGGQQPQHF	TGTGCCAGCAGCCCTACAGGGGGCCAGCAGCCCCAGCATTTT